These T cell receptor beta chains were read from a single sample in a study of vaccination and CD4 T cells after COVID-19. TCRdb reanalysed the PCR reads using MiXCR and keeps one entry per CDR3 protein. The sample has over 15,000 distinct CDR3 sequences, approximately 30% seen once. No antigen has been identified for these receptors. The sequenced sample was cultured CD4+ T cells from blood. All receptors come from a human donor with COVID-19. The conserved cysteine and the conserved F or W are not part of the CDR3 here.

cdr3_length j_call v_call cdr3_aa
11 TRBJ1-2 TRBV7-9 ASTTDGNYGYT
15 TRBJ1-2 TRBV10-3 AISGRTGHQGDYGYT
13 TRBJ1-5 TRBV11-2 ASSPGDRGRQPQH
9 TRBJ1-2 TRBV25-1 ASSGLYGYT
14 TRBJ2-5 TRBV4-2 ASSASQAGNQETQY
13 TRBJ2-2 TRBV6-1 ASSEFQGRTGELF
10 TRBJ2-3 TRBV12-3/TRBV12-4 ASSLPTDTQY
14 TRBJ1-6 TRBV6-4 ASSPNFRGTGSTLH
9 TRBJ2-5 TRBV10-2 ASSSRETQY
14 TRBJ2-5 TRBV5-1 ASSLGGLSLGETQY
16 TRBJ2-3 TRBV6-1 ASSQLPRAGASTDTQY
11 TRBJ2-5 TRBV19 ASSTGRGETQY
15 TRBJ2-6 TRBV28 ASSWGISIPGPNVLT
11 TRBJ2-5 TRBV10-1 ASSVPGQETQY
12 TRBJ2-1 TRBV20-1 SARGRAAYNEQF
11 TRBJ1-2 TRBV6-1 ASSVGTGYGYT
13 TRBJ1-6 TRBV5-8 ASSSGTGLDSPLH
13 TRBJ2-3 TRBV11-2 ASSLGLAGGSAQY
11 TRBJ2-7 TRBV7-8 ASSYGGGYEQY
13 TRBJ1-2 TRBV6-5 ASSYSRQVAYGYT
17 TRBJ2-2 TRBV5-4 ASSFPSKPGQEYTGELF
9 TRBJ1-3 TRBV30 AWGEGNTIY
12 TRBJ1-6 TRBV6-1 ASSPGLDNSPLH
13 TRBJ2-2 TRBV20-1 SAREENRGPGELF
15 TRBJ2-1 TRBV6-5 ASSYSGGGNSYNEQF
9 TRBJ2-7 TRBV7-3 ASSLTGEQY
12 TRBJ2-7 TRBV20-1 SARNPRGKYEQY
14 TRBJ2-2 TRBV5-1 ASSQLKQANTGELF
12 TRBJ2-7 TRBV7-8 ASSPLYQLGEQY
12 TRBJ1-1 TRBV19 ASSTRDRVREAF
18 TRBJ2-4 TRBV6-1 ASSGLLGAGPELAKNIQY
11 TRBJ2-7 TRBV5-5 ASSFQGAYEQY
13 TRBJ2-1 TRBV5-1 ASSLEGQGLNEQF